These T cell receptor beta chains were read from a single sample in a study of blood T cell repertoires in COVID-19. The repertoire was sequenced with immunoSEQ multiplex PCR; TCRdb's copy has only in-frame clones and lacks some. The sample holds some 350,000 clones; roughly 90% are singletons and the top ten take 2.5% to 3.5%. The source material was PBMCs or T cells enriched from blood (not recorded which). These receptors were taken from a woman in her 30s who had recovered from COVID-19. Each CDR3 is given with its conserved first and last residue. D genes are given only for firm matches. Only some rows state a clone size, as once, few, many or a class for expanded clones.

TRBV5-1,.,.,TRBJ2-5,TGCGCCAGCAGGGCTAGAGGCGGGGAGACCCAGTACTTC,CASRARGGETQYF
TRBV5-4,.,TRBD1,TRBJ1-1,TGTGCCAGCAGCTCACCCGGGACAGGGAACACTGAAGCTTTCTTT,CASSSPGTGNTEAFF
TRBV18,once,.,TRBJ2-6,TGTGCCAGCTCACCGTCACAGGCTGGGGCCAACGTCCTGACTTTC,CASSPSQAGANVLTF
TRBV7-9,.,TRBD1,TRBJ1-4,TGTGCCAGCAGCCCAGGACAGGGACCCGAAAAACTGTTTTTT,CASSPGQGPEKLFF
TRBV6-5,.,TRBD2,TRBJ2-3,TGTGCCAGCAGTTACTCCGGCGGGGGGTCAGATACGCAGTATTTT,CASSYSGGGSDTQYF
TRBV29-1,.,TRBD1,TRBJ1-1,TGCAGCGTTTACGACAGGGTGAACACTGAAGCTTTCTTT,CSVYDRVNTEAFF
TRBV7-2,.,.,TRBJ2-1,TGTGCCAGCAGCTTGACTAGTTATAGTGAGCAGTTCTTC,CASSLTSYSEQFF
TRBV27,.,TRBD2,TRBJ2-2,TGTGCCGCTAGCGGTCCTCACACCGGGGAGCTGTTTTTT,CAASGPHTGELFF
TRBV11-3,.,TRBD1,TRBJ2-1,TGTGCCAGCAGCTTCCGACAGGGTAACAATGAGCAGTTCTTC,CASSFRQGNNEQFF
TRBV28,.,.,TRBJ1-5,TGTGCCAGCAGACCCTCTCGGGAGGATCAAGTTCAGCCCCAGCATTTT,CASRPSREDQVQPQHF
TRBV2,.,TRBD1,TRBJ1-1,TGTGCCAGTAAGGGACAGTACAACACTGAAGCTTTCTTT,CASKGQYNTEAFF
TRBV30,.,.,TRBJ1-3,TGTGCCTGGAAATTCGGGGGGAACTCTGGAAACACCATATATTTT,CAWKFGGNSGNTIYF
TRBV5-1,once,TRBD1,TRBJ1-3,TGCGCCAGCAGCTCCCGGACAGGGGGTGGAAACACCATATATTTT,CASSSRTGGGNTIYF
TRBV5-1,.,.,TRBJ2-7,TGCGCCAGCAGCTTAACCGGGAATGTGAACTACGAGCAGTACTTC,CASSLTGNVNYEQYF
TRBV19,.,TRBD1,TRBJ1-1,TGTGCCAGTAGTTTAGGACAGGGAAGCACTGAAGCTTTCTTT,CASSLGQGSTEAFF
TRBV21-1,.,.,TRBJ2-3,TGTGCCAGCAGCATAATTCCACAGGGATCTAGCACAGATACGCAGTATTTT,CASSIIPQGSSTDTQYF
TRBV28,.,.,TRBJ2-6,TGTGCCAGCAGTTTTATGGGGAGCTCTGGGGCCAACGTCCTGACTTTC,CASSFMGSSGANVLTF
TRBV5-5,.,TRBD1,TRBJ2-7,TGTGCCAGCAACCGGGACAGCACCTACGAGCAGTACTTC,CASNRDSTYEQYF
TRBV6-5,.,TRBD1,TRBJ2-7,TGTGCCAGCAGCCTTGGGACAGATTACGAGCAGTACTTC,CASSLGTDYEQYF
TRBV13,once,TRBD2,TRBJ2-7,TGTGCCAGCAGCTTAGGGACTAGCGGGGAGGGGCAGTACTTC,CASSLGTSGEGQYF
TRBV7-9,.,.,TRBJ2-1,TGTGCCAGCAGCCGAGGGACAACTAACTCCTACAATGAGCAGTTCTTC,CASSRGTTNSYNEQFF
TRBV29-1,.,TRBD1,TRBJ1-1,TGCAGCGTTGGTAGACAGGGGACTGAAGCTTTCTTT,CSVGRQGTEAFF
TRBV4-1,.,.,TRBJ2-7,TGCGCCAGCAGCCAAGATGAGGCGAGTTCCTACGAGCAGTACTTC,CASSQDEASSYEQYF
TRBV28,.,TRBD2,TRBJ2-1,TGTGCCAGCAGTCCCCACGGGACTAGCTACAATGAGCAGTTCTTC,CASSPHGTSYNEQFF
TRBV19,.,.,TRBJ2-7,TGTGCCAGTAGTTCGCTGGTGGAGGGCTACGAGCAGTACTTC,CASSSLVEGYEQYF
TRBV6-5,.,TRBD1,TRBJ1-3,TGTGCCAGCAGTTCAGGGGGCTCCTCTGGAAACACCATATATTTT,CASSSGGSSGNTIYF
TRBV4-1,.,TRBD2,TRBJ2-7,TGCGCCAGCAGCCGCCTGGGACACCGGGAGGGCTACGAGCAGTACTTC,CASSRLGHREGYEQYF
TRBV7-2,.,.,TRBJ1-5,TGTGCCAGCAGCTTAGACTTATCCAATCAGCCCCAGCATTTT,CASSLDLSNQPQHF
TRBV27,once,.,TRBJ2-7,TGTGCCAGCAGTTGGGCCAGGGTAGGGTACGAGCAGTACTTC,CASSWARVGYEQYF
TRBV5-1,.,TRBD1,TRBJ1-2,TGCGCCAGCAGCTGGACAGGGAATCCGTCCAACTATGGCTACACCTTC,CASSWTGNPSNYGYTF
TRBV10-2,.,.,TRBJ2-7,TGCGCCAGCAGTGAGGGGCAGGGGATCTGGGAGCAGTACTTC,CASSEGQGIWEQYF
TRBV5-8,once,TRBD2,TRBJ2-2,TGTGCCAGCAGCTGGACTAGCGGGAGTGTCACCGGGGAGCTGTTTTTT,CASSWTSGSVTGELFF
TRBV28,.,TRBD1,TRBJ2-7,TGTGCCAGCAGTGACCAGGGGGCGGACTACGAGCAGTACTTC,CASSDQGADYEQYF
TRBV5-4,.,TRBD1,TRBJ1-6,TGTGCCAGCAGCGGACCGGGACAGAATTCACCCCTCCACTTT,CASSGPGQNSPLHF
TRBV9,.,.,TRBJ2-7,TGTGCCAGCAGCGTAGCTCCGGGATCTAACTACGAGCAGTACTTC,CASSVAPGSNYEQYF
TRBV20-1,.,TRBD2,TRBJ2-7,TGCAGTGCTAGTGTACTAGCGGGAGGCTACGAGCAGTACTTC,CSASVLAGGYEQYF
TRBV19,.,.,TRBJ2-2,TGTGCCAGTAGACTAATTCGTTCCGGGGAGCTGTTTTTT,CASRLIRSGELFF
TRBV3-1/TRBV3-2,few,.,TRBJ1-1,TGTGCCAGCAGCCAAAGCAGGACTAACACTGAAGCTTTCTTT,CASSQSRTNTEAFF
TRBV19,.,.,TRBJ1-1,TGTGCCAGTAGTTCGGGCGGGGCGAACACTGAAGCTTTCTTT,CASSSGGANTEAFF
TRBV6-5,once,.,TRBJ1-1,TGTGCCAGCTCACCAGGGAACACTGAAGCTTTCTTT,CASSPGNTEAFF
TRBV27,.,TRBD1,TRBJ1-2,TGTGCCAGCAGCCCAATAACAGGGGGTGAGGGTGGCTACACCTTC,CASSPITGGEGGYTF
TRBV7-9,.,.,TRBJ1-1,TGTGCCAGCAGCCCGCTGAGCAAAAACACTGAAGCTTTCTTT,CASSPLSKNTEAFF
TRBV25-1,few,.,TRBJ1-2,TGTGCCAGCAGGGATTTTACAGGGTTAAAGGGCTACACCTTC,CASRDFTGLKGYTF
TRBV11-2,.,.,TRBJ2-3,TGTGCCACAGGGGAGACAGATACGCAGTATTTT,CATGETDTQYF
TRBV2,.,.,TRBJ2-6,TGTGCCAGCATGGGGCCTGGGGCCAACGTCCTGACTTTC,CASMGPGANVLTF
TRBV27,.,TRBD1,TRBJ2-7,TGTGCCATCCCTACGGACAGGGGCTCCTACGAGCAGTACTTC,CAIPTDRGSYEQYF
TRBV2,once,TRBD1,TRBJ2-5,TGTGCCAGCAGTGCGCGACAGGGTTATGAGACCCAGTACTTC,CASSARQGYETQYF
TRBV4-1,.,TRBD1,TRBJ2-7,TGCGCCAGCAGCCAGCAGACAGGGTACCTCTACGAGCAGTACTTC,CASSQQTGYLYEQYF